The rows below give T cell receptor beta chains drawn from one sample of a study of early stage breast cancer tumors. TCRdb's table, derived via immunoSEQ multiplex PCR, lists solely in-frame clones and lacks some. The profile covers about 69,000 clones, with less than 90% appearing a single time and about 4.5% taken by the ten largest. What was sequenced was blood. The receptor set was obtained from a person aged 40-50 years with breast cancer. The CDR3 runs from the conserved cysteine through the conserved F or W. D genes are given only for firm matches. Clone size is stated in some rows and not others, as once, few, many or a class when expanded.

abundance | d_gene | j_gene | v_gene | CDR3aa | CDR3nt
few | . | TRBJ1-2 | TRBV19 | CASNEQGIQAGYTF | TGTGCCAGCAACGAACAGGGTATCCAGGCCGGCTACACCTTC
. | . | TRBJ2-7 | TRBV6-5 | CASSYSRREGYEQYF | TGTGCCAGCAGTTACTCGAGGAGGGAAGGTTACGAGCAGTACTTC
once | . | TRBJ2-3 | TRBV27 | CASSFTTTDTQYF | TGTGCCAGCAGTTTTACTACCACAGATACGCAGTATTTT
once | . | TRBJ2-7 | TRBV19 | CASRNIGANYEQYF | TGTGCCAGTAGAAACATTGGCGCCAACTACGAGCAGTACTTC
. | TRBD2 | TRBJ2-1 | TRBV2 | CASSSSGRSSYNEQFF | TGTGCCAGCAGTTCTAGCGGGAGGAGCTCCTACAATGAGCAGTTCTTC
. | . | TRBJ2-2 | TRBV6-4 | CASSDNRETGELFF | TGTGCCAGCAGTGATAACCGGGAAACCGGGGAGCTGTTTTTT
. | TRBD2 | TRBJ2-7 | TRBV28 | CASSLWSSGRAGEQYF | TGTGCCAGCAGTTTATGGAGTAGCGGGAGGGCCGGCGAGCAGTACTTC
. | . | TRBJ2-7 | TRBV11-2 | CASSPGTPNYEQYF | TGTGCCAGCAGTCCCGGGACACCAAACTACGAGCAGTACTTC
. | . | TRBJ1-2 | TRBV7-2 | CASSRNYGYTF | TGTGCCAGCAGCCGGAACTATGGCTACACCTTC
. | TRBD1 | TRBJ2-1 | TRBV27 | CASSLGLGQFSYNEQFF | TGTGCCAGCAGTTTGGGCTTGGGACAGTTCTCCTACAATGAGCAGTTCTTC
. | . | TRBJ1-2 | TRBV27 | CASSAIRTQLPYGYTF | TGTGCCAGCAGTGCAATACGGACCCAACTCCCTTACGGCTACACCTTC
. | . | TRBJ2-5 | TRBV6-5 | CASSPVTLSQETQYF | TGTGCCAGCAGTCCCGTGACTTTGAGTCAAGAGACCCAGTACTTC
few | . | TRBJ1-2 | TRBV11-2 | CASSLVAGANYGYTF | TGTGCCAGCAGCTTAGTGGCCGGGGCAAACTATGGCTACACCTTC
. | TRBD2 | TRBJ2-1 | TRBV2 | CASTEGLAGGEQFF | TGTGCCAGCACTGAGGGACTAGCGGGAGGTGAGCAGTTCTTC
few | . | TRBJ2-7 | TRBV5-4 | CASSLASEQYF | TGTGCCAGCAGCTTAGCTTCCGAGCAGTACTTC
many | TRBD2 | TRBJ2-7 | TRBV13 | CASSLRLAPAYEQYF | TGTGCCAGCAGCTTGCGACTAGCGCCCGCCTACGAGCAGTACTTC
once | TRBD1 | TRBJ1-2 | TRBV4-1 | CASSPGQGPYYGYTF | TGCGCCAGCAGCCCCGGACAGGGACCTTACTATGGCTACACCTTC
. | TRBD1 | TRBJ2-2 | TRBV5-4 | CASSLQGQINTGELFF | TGTGCCAGCAGCTTACAGGGACAGATAAACACCGGGGAGCTGTTTTTT
. | TRBD2 | TRBJ2-2 | TRBV7-2 | CASSTGLAGGDAGELFF | TGTGCCAGCAGTACGGGACTAGCGGGAGGGGACGCCGGGGAGCTGTTTTTT
. | . | TRBJ1-5 | TRBV9 | CASSVGRRVNQPQHF | TGTGCCAGCAGCGTAGGGAGGAGGGTCAATCAGCCCCAGCATTTT
. | TRBD2 | TRBJ2-7 | TRBV15 | CATSREGEGLAGGTYEQYF | TGTGCCACCAGCAGAGAGGGGGAGGGACTAGCGGGAGGGACCTACGAGCAGTACTTC
. | . | TRBJ2-5 | TRBV2 | CASRGGQQETQYF | TGTGCCAGCAGGGGTGGACAACAAGAGACCCAGTACTTC
. | . | TRBJ2-2 | TRBV5-1 | CASRSQGTGELFF | TGCGCCAGCCGATCTCAGGGAACCGGGGAGCTGTTTTTT
. | TRBD1 | TRBJ2-1 | TRBV7-3 | CASSPNPTGPNEQFF | TGTGCCAGCAGCCCCAACCCGACAGGGCCCAATGAGCAGTTCTTC
. | . | TRBJ1-1 | TRBV7-7 | CASSSTVLTEAFF | TGTGCTAGCAGCTCGACAGTCTTAACTGAAGCTTTCTTT
. | . | TRBJ2-2 | TRBV9 | CASSVDRGGAGELFF | TGTGCCAGCAGCGTAGACAGGGGAGGGGCCGGGGAGCTGTTTTTT
few | . | TRBJ1-5 | TRBV28 | CASSVDTSNQPQHF | TGTGCCAGCAGTGTCGACACTAGCAATCAGCCCCAGCATTTT
. | TRBD1 | TRBJ1-1 | TRBV6-1 | CASSTGTAFPPGAFF | TGTGCCAGCAGTACCGGGACAGCGTTCCCCCCTGGGGCTTTCTTT
. | . | TRBJ2-2 | TRBV7-6 | CASSLVSGSNTGELFF | TGTGCCAGCAGCTTAGTGTCAGGCTCGAACACCGGGGAGCTGTTTTTT
. | TRBD1 | TRBJ2-5 | TRBV18 | CASSPYYGQGAGETQYF | TGTGCCAGCTCACCCTACTACGGACAGGGGGCGGGAGAGACCCAGTACTTC
. | . | TRBJ2-1 | TRBV29-1 | CSGRGLNSYNEQFF | TGCAGCGGTCGGGGGTTGAATTCCTACAATGAGCAGTTCTTC
. | TRBD2 | TRBJ2-3 | TRBV11-2 | CASMPTGLAGGSDTDTQYF | TGTGCCAGCATGCCGACGGGACTAGCGGGAGGCTCTGACACAGATACGCAGTATTTT
. | . | TRBJ2-1 | TRBV27 | CASSSPRDKPYNEQFF | TGTGCCAGCAGTTCCCCCCGGGACAAGCCCTACAATGAGCAGTTCTTC
. | . | TRBJ1-1 | TRBV7-3 | CASSPYLNTEAFF | TGTGCCAGCAGCCCGTATTTGAACACTGAAGCTTTCTTT
few | . | TRBJ2-7 | TRBV4-1 | CASSQEGLSYEQYF | TGCGCCAGCAGCCAAGAAGGCCTCTCCTACGAGCAGTACTTC
once | TRBD2 | TRBJ2-1 | TRBV13 | CASSTNLAGESSYNEQFF | TGTGCCAGCAGCACGAACCTAGCGGGCGAAAGCTCCTACAATGAGCAGTTCTTC
. | . | TRBJ1-2 | TRBV6-5 | CASSYEGLGGYTF | TGTGCCAGCAGTTACGAGGGACTTGGTGGCTACACCTTC
few | . | TRBJ1-1 | TRBV14 | CASSLQGITEAFF | TGTGCCAGCAGCCTGCAGGGGATCACTGAAGCTTTCTTT
. | . | TRBJ2-7 | TRBV11-2 | CASSLASGSGFLEQYF | TGTGCCAGCAGCTTAGCCTCAGGTAGTGGTTTTTTGGAGCAGTACTTC
. | TRBD2 | TRBJ2-7 | TRBV19 | CASSFGGTTTYEQYF | TGTGCCAGTAGTTTCGGGGGGACTACTACCTACGAGCAGTACTTC
. | . | TRBJ1-5 | TRBV12-5 | CASGVGTSNQPQHF | TGTGCTAGTGGGGTAGGGACGAGCAATCAGCCCCAGCATTTT
. | TRBD1 | TRBJ1-2 | TRBV6-5 | CASSYHRGRGFNGYTF | TGTGCCAGCAGTTACCACAGGGGGAGGGGTTTTAATGGCTACACCTTC
. | . | TRBJ1-4 | TRBV28 | CASSSPLGGSNEKLFF | TGTGCCAGCAGTTCCCCCCTTGGAGGCTCTAATGAAAAACTGTTTTTT
few | . | TRBJ2-3 | TRBV4-1 | CASSLPSPSTDTQYF | TGCGCCAGCAGCCTTCCCTCTCCGAGCACAGATACGCAGTATTTT
once | . | TRBJ1-5 | TRBV19 | CASSPRRYSNQPQHF | TGTGCCAGTAGCCCCCGTCGATATAGCAATCAGCCCCAGCATTTT